The 24 T cell receptor beta chains listed next were all sequenced from one sample in a study of cytomegalovirus exposure and HLA in healthy donors. The PCR contained 60 Vbeta and 13 Jbeta primers. TCRdb keeps only in-frame clones here, not all; method: immunoSEQ multiplex PCR. Of 130,000 to 150,000 clones in the sample, roughly 80% are singletons; the top ten hold roughly 4.8%. The sample was PBMCs. The source is a man aged 35 to 55 in good health and CMV-seronegative.

This chain joins TRBV6-1 and TRBJ2-7, with D unclear. Trimming took 6 bases from V and 4 from J, leaving 4 bases between them. Per the germline V gene, CDR1 is MNHNS and CDR2 is SASEGT. The CDR3 has 10 amino acids. The CDR3 nucleotides are TGTGCCAGCAGGGAGTACGAGCAGTACTTC. Translated, it gives CASREYEQYF.

This sequence joins TRBV2 and TRBJ1-2, with 7 bases identical to TRBD1. This CDR3 is built from 14 residues. Germline V gene sequence: CDR1 SNHLY, CDR2 FYNNEI. V gave up 9 bases and J gave up 1 base; unmatched junction bases: 8. The CDR3 region is CARARQGLNYGYTF. The CDR3 bases are TGTGCCAGAGCCCGACAGGGCCTTAACTATGGCTACACCTTC.

This chain joins TRBV27 and TRBJ2-7, with 11 bases matching TRBD2. The CDR3 length is 16 residues. The junction had 8 bases not matched to a gene; V was cut back by 5 bases and J by 2 bases. Germline V gene sequence: CDR1 MNHEY, CDR2 SMNVEV (reference sequence). The CDR3 coding sequence is TGTGCCAGCAGTCCCCGGTTAGCGGGGGGGCCCTACGAGCAGTACTTC. This encodes CASSPRLAGGPYEQYF.

As regards this clone: The same CDR3 can be traced to other DNA sequences in this sample. The chain couples TRBV6-6 to TRBJ1-5; the match to TRBD1 covers 9 bases. Trimming took 0 bases from V and 7 from J; bases not matched to a gene: 4. CDR3 size: 15 residues. Germline values: CDR1 MNHNY, CDR2 SVGAGI (reference sequence). DNA of the CDR3: TGTGCCAGCAGTTACTCCCGACAGGGGGACCAGCCCCAGCATTTT. It yields the protein CASSYSRQGDQPQHF.

This clone has only one observation. V is TRBV12-5 and J is TRBJ2-3; 7 nucleotides match TRBD1. V gave up 8 bases and J gave up 6 bases; unmatched junction bases: 14. Germline V gene sequence: CDR1 LGHNT, CDR2 FRNRAP. This CDR3 contains 15 residues. CDR3 coding DNA: TGTGCTAGTAGGATGGGGACAGCGGATTGGGATACGCAGTATTTT. Protein product: CASRMGTADWDTQYF.

J is TRBJ2-2 and V is TRBV12-2; TRBD1 is the table's D call and was not checked against the DNA. TRBV12-2 is recorded as a pseudogene. This CDR3 is 16 amino acids long. CDR3 residues: CASRDTPDRGTGELFF. The CDR3 DNA follows: TGTGCAAGTCGAGACACCCCGGACAGGGGCACCGGGGAGCTGTTTTTT.

This chain connects TRBV6-5 to TRBJ2-5; TRBD1 matches at 8 bases. The closer fit of TRBJ2-7 to the DNA end suggests the J call may be wrong. The CDR3 extends over 15 amino acids. The germline V gene encodes CDR1 MNHEY and CDR2 SVGAGI. CDR3 sequence (DNA): TGTGCCAGCAGTTCGCCGACAGGGGCGAGGTACGAGCAGTACTTC. Translating it yields CASSSPTGARYEQYF.

This clone appeared a few times. The gene calls are TRBV4-2 and TRBJ2-2; 10 bases are a match to TRBD2. Germline CDR1 LGHNA, CDR2 YNFKEQ. This CDR3 spans 18 amino acids. With V trimmed by 0 bases and J by 1 base, 5 bases remained unmatched. As DNA, the CDR3 is TGTGCCAGCAGCCAAGACGAATTAGCGGGGGGGAACACCGGGGAGCTGTTTTTT. Translating gives CASSQDELAGGNTGELFF.

This clone turned up a few times. CDR3 DNA: TGCGCCAGCAGCCAAGGGCTAGGGGCTGAAGCTTTCTTT. Translating gives CASSQGLGAEAFF. The chain is built from TRBV4-3 and TRBJ1-1, with D perhaps TRBD1 (5 bases). The CDR3 is 13 residues long. Germline V gives CDR1 LGHNA, CDR2 YSLEER. V lost 1 base to trimming and J lost 6 bases, with 9 bases between them.

The gene calls are TRBV4-3 and TRBJ2-7; TRBD2 agrees at 13 bases. Germline CDR1 reads LGHNA; CDR2 reads YSLEER. Unmatched junction bases numbered 5, after V lost 4 bases and J lost 2 bases. The CDR3 loop spans 16 amino acids. In nucleotides, the CDR3 is TGCGCCAGCAGCCCGGGACTAGCGGGGACCGCCTACGAGCAGTACTTC. Residues: CASSPGLAGTAYEQYF.

V and J are TRBV19 and TRBJ2-5, with D tentatively TRBD1 (6 bases). V shed 4 bases and J shed 5 bases, with 11 bases lying between them. The CDR3 runs 13 residues. Germline CDR1 reads LNHDA; CDR2 reads SQIVND (reference sequence). The DNA for the CDR3 is TGTGCCAGTAGTACAAACAGGGACGAGACCCAGTACTTC. Residues: CASSTNRDETQYF.

A single count supports this clone. The V call is TRBV7-2, the J call TRBJ2-7; tentative D call: TRBD2 (5 bases). Per the germline V gene, CDR1 is SGHTA and CDR2 is FQGNSA. The CDR3 covers 14 residues. With 5 bases removed from V and 0 bases from J, the gap between germline ends came to 11 bases. CDR3 DNA sequence: TGTGCCAGCAGCCCAAGTGGGAGCTCCTACGAGCAGTACTTC. Protein product: CASSPSGSSYEQYF.

This chain connects TRBV11-2 to TRBJ2-5, with unresolved D. The CDR3 runs to 12 residues. CDR1 and CDR2 from the germline V gene are SGHAT and FQNNGV. V was pared by 0 bases and J by 5 bases, with 4 bases between. The CDR3 DNA follows: TGTGCCAGCAGCTTAGATCAGGAGACCCAGTACTTC. Its translation is CASSLDQETQYF.

The CDR3 nucleotides read TGTGCCAGCAGCTTCGGGCAGGGCTACGAGCAGTACTTC. It translates to CASSFGQGYEQYF. V usage is TRBV7-2 and J usage is TRBJ2-7, with TRBD1 as a possible D gene (5 bases). V was shortened by 3 bases and J by 3 bases, with 9 bases between the two germline ends. The germline V gene has CDR1 SGHTA and CDR2 FQGNSA. The CDR3 has 13 amino acids.

The chain couples TRBV19 to TRBJ2-1; D may be TRBD1 (5 bases). CDR3 length: 13 amino acids. CDR1 LNHDA and CDR2 SQIVND come from the germline V gene (reference sequence). Trimming shortened V by 5 bases and J by 8 bases, and 13 bases separated the two germline ends. CDR3 sequence reads: CASSLQGVYEQFF. CDR3 DNA sequence: TGTGCCAGTAGTCTCCAAGGGGTGTATGAGCAGTTCTTC.

The V call is TRBV6-6, the J call TRBJ1-2, with D maybe TRBD1 (5 bases). The CDR3 is 14 amino acids. V was pared by 7 bases and J by 8 bases, with 20 bases between. The germline gives CDR1 MNHNY, CDR2 SVGAGI (reference sequence). CDR3 DNA sequence: TGTGCCAGCACTATGAAGGGGCTGACTCTGGGCTACACCTTC. Its translation: CASTMKGLTLGYTF.

The chain joins TRBV7-9 to TRBJ2-7, with D unresolved. Germline-derived CDR1 and CDR2 are SEHNR and FQNEAQ (reference sequence). V lost 4 bases, J lost 2 bases, and 3 bases lay in between. The CDR3 consists of 11 residues. CDR3 sequence: CASSSAYEQYF. The CDR3 DNA sequence: TGTGCCAGCAGCTCGGCCTACGAGCAGTACTTC.

The chain couples TRBV4-1 to TRBJ1-4; 12 nucleotides agree with TRBD1. This CDR3 is built from 17 residues. Unmatched junction bases numbered 1, after V lost 1 base and J lost 1 base. Germline V lookup: CDR1 MGHRA, CDR2 YSYEKL. CDR3 bases: TGCGCCAGCAGCCAAGGGGACAGGGGGCGAACTAATGAAAAACTGTTTTTT. Encoded protein: CASSQGDRGRTNEKLFF.

This clone was observed a single time. The J gene is TRBJ2-5, the V gene TRBV10-1; D is ambiguous. Germline values: CDR1 WNHNN, CDR2 SYGVQD (reference sequence). The CDR3 is made up of 14 amino acids. V was shortened by 0 bases and J by 7 bases, with 12 bases between the two germline ends. In DNA, the CDR3 is TGCGCCAGCAGTGAGTCGGCTCTGTCAGGGACCCAGTACTTC. It translates to CASSESALSGTQYF.

Only a few counts were recorded for this clone. The chain uses TRBV7-9 and TRBJ1-1; no clear D gene. Germline CDR1 SEHNR, CDR2 FQNEAQ (reference sequence). Trimming removed 5 bases from V and 7 bases from J, with 8 bases in between. The CDR3 is 11 residues long. The CDR3 reads CASSIKSEAFF. The DNA of the CDR3 is TGTGCCAGCAGCATAAAGAGTGAAGCTTTCTTT.

The chain links TRBV14 to TRBJ1-1; possibly TRBD1 for D (5 bases). This CDR3 has 13 residues. Germline V gene lookup returns CDR1 SGHDN and CDR2 FVKESK. V was cut by 4 bases and J by 6 bases, with 12 bases left in between. The CDR3 sequence: CASSRGGTPEAFF. The DNA for the CDR3 is TGTGCCAGCAGCCGGGGGGGGACCCCTGAAGCTTTCTTT. Full variable domain (remainder filled in from reference TRBV14 and TRBJ1-1): EAGVTQFPSHSVIEKGQTVTLRCDPISGHDNLYWYRRVMGKEIKFLLHFVKESKQDESGMPNNRFLAERTGGTYSTLKVQPAELEDSGVYFCASSRGGTPEAFFGQGTRLTVV.

This chain joins TRBV19 and TRBJ1-2; 12 bases are shared with TRBD1. Trimming cost V 4 bases and J 14 bases; bases outside gene matches: 5. The CDR3 runs 12 residues. Germline loops: CDR1 LNHDA, CDR2 SQIVND (reference sequence). The CDR3 loop reads CASSTGTGGWTF. CDR3 DNA sequence: TGTGCCAGTAGTACCGGGACAGGGGGCTGGACCTTC.

This clone appeared a single time. This chain uses TRBV6-4 with TRBJ1-4; 8 bases map to TRBD1. V lost 7 bases and J lost 8; bases outside the gene matches: 15. Germline loops: CDR1 MRHNA, CDR2 SNTAGT. The length of the CDR3 is 16 residues. The CDR3 region is CASIINRDRHEEKLFF. The DNA for the CDR3 is TGTGCCAGCATTATAAACCGGGACAGGCACGAGGAAAAACTGTTTTTT.

The gene calls are TRBV9 and TRBJ2-1, with a weak D call TRBD1 (6 bases). Trimming left V 2 bases short and J 2 bases short, with 11 bases between. Germline CDR1 reads SGDLS; CDR2 reads YYNGEE. There are 15 residues in the CDR3. In DNA, the CDR3 is TGTGCCAGCAGCGTCCGGGACAAGACCTACAATGAGCAGTTCTTC. Encoded protein: CASSVRDKTYNEQFF.